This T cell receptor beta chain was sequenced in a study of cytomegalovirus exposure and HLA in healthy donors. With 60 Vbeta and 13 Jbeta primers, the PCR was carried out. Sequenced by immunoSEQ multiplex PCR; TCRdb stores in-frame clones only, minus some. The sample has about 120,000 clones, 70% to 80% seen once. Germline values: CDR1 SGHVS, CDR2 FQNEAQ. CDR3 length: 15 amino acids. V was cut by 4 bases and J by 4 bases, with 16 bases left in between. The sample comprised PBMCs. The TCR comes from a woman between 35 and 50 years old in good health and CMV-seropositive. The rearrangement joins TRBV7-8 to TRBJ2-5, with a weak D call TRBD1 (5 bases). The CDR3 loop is CASSYLLRGGETQYF. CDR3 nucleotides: TGTGCCAGCAGCTACCTCCTAAGGGGCGGAGAGACCCAGTACTTC.